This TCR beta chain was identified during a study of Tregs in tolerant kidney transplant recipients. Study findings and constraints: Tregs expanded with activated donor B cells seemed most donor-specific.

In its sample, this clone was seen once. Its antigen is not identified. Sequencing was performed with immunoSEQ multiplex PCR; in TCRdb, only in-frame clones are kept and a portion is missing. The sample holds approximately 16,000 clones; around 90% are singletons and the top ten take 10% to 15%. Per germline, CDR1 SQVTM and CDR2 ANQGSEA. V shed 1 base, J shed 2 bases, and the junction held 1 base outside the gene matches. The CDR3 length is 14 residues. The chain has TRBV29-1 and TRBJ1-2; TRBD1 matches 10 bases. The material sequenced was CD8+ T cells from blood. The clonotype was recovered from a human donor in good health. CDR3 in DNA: TGCAGCGTTGAAGGACAGGGGGCAAACTATGGCTACACCTTC. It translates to CSVEGQGANYGYTF.